A single sample gave rise to the 21 T cell receptor beta chains below, sequenced in a study of cytomegalovirus exposure and HLA in healthy donors. The PCR contained 60 Vbeta and 13 Jbeta primers. TCRdb's table, derived via immunoSEQ multiplex PCR, lists solely in-frame clones and lacks some. Among 110,000 or so clones listed, roughly 77% were seen once. Material: PBMCs. The receptors shown here come from a man aged 45 to 65 in good health and CMV-seropositive.

CDR3 in amino acids: CASSVLGQGWDEQFF. The CDR3 DNA is TGTGCCAGCAGCGTTCTGGGACAGGGATGGGATGAGCAGTTCTTC. The chain has TRBV9 and TRBJ2-1, with 9 bases fitting TRBD1. Germline CDR1 is SGDLS and CDR2 is YYNGEE. The CDR3 runs 15 residues. The junction had 8 bases not matched to a gene; V was cut back by 2 bases and J by 8 bases. Drawing the rest from reference TRBV9 and TRBJ2-1, the complete variable domain is DSGVTQTPKHLITATGQRVTLRCSPRSGDLSVYWYQQSLDQGLQFLIQYYNGEERAKGNILERFSAQQFPDLHSELNLSSLELGDSALYFCASSVLGQGWDEQFFGPGTRLTVL.

J is TRBJ1-5 and V is TRBV27; D might be TRBD1 (6 bases). In germline, CDR1 is MNHEY, CDR2 SMNVEV (reference sequence). The V end was cut by 6 bases, the J end by 0 bases, with 15 bases between. The CDR3 length is 16 residues. The chain's CDR3 is CASRSSGQISNQPQHF. Here the CDR3 DNA reads TGTGCCAGCAGGAGCTCGGGACAAATTAGCAATCAGCCCCAGCATTTT.

The gene calls are TRBV4-1 and TRBJ2-5, with 15 bases that match TRBD2. The length of the CDR3 is 16 residues. CDR1 is MGHRA, CDR2 YSYEKL, per germline. Germline trimming cut 4 bases from V and 4 bases from J; bases unmatched to any gene: 4. The CDR3 bases are TGCGCCAGCAGCCCCGGGACTAGCGGGGGGACAGAGACCCAGTACTTC. This encodes CASSPGTSGGTETQYF.

The gene calls are TRBV30 and TRBJ2-4; 12 nucleotides agree with TRBD1. This CDR3 has 17 residues. V lost 0 bases to trimming and J lost 1 base; unmatched junction nucleotides: 4. The germline gives CDR1 GTSNPN, CDR2 SVGIG (reference sequence). For the CDR3, the DNA is TGTGCCTGGAGTGTACTGGGACAGGGGGCGGCCAAAAACATTCAGTACTTC. It translates to CAWSVLGQGAAKNIQYF.

This clone was seen once. The V call is TRBV2, the J call TRBJ1-1, with 9 bases matching TRBD1. The CDR3 is 12 residues long. Germline loops: CDR1 SNHLY, CDR2 FYNNEI. The V and J ends lost 5 bases and 9 bases, in that order; junction bases with no gene match: 4. The CDR3, as DNA: TGTGCCAGCAGTACCGGGACAGGGCAAGCTTTCTTT. As protein: CASSTGTGQAFF.

V usage is TRBV5-1 and J usage is TRBJ2-1, with 10 nucleotides matching TRBD2. Germline V CDR1 and CDR2: SGHRS, YFSETQ. The CDR3 totals 18 residues. V trimming: 1 base; J trimming: 0 bases; junction bases outside the gene matches: 7. CDR3 sequence reads: CASSLWSSGGSSYNEQFF. CDR3 DNA: TGCGCCAGCAGCTTGTGGTCTAGCGGGGGAAGCTCCTACAATGAGCAGTTCTTC.

This chain joins TRBV5-4 and TRBJ1-5, with 7 bases aligning to TRBD1. Germline V CDR1 and CDR2: SGHNT, YYREEE (reference sequence). V lost 6 bases to trimming and J lost 1 base; unmatched junction nucleotides: 4. The CDR3 length is 14 residues. CDR3 loop: CASTLQGSNQPQHF. In nucleotides, the CDR3 is TGTGCCAGCACCCTACAGGGGAGCAATCAGCCCCAGCATTTT.

CDR3 amino acids: CASLKFLGGINEQYF. In nucleotides, the CDR3 is TGTGCCAGCCTGAAATTCCTCGGGGGGATCAACGAGCAGTACTTC. This chain joins TRBV6-5 and TRBJ2-5, with 7 bases that match TRBD2. The J call may be mistaken, given a closer DNA end match to TRBJ2-7. The germline gives CDR1 MNHEY, CDR2 SVGAGI. This CDR3 comprises 15 residues.

V and J are TRBV2 and TRBJ2-5; the D is unclear. With the DNA end fitting TRBJ2-7 better, the J assignment may be wrong. Germline-derived CDR1 and CDR2 are SNHLY and FYNNEI. The CDR3 is 14 amino acids. The chain's CDR3 is CASSSPDLSYEQYF. The CDR3 DNA reads as TGTGCCAGCAGTTCACCTGACTTGTCCTACGAGCAGTACTTC.

This clone was seen a handful of times. The CDR3: CASRRGEEAINEQFF. DNA for the CDR3: TGTGCCAGCAGGCGCGGGGAGGAGGCCATCAATGAGCAGTTCTTC. The chain couples TRBV6-5 to TRBJ2-1; D may be TRBD2 (6 bases). Per the germline V gene, CDR1 is MNHEY and CDR2 is SVGAGI. The CDR3 runs 15 residues. V was cut by 6 bases and J by 6 bases, with 18 bases left in between.

V gene TRBV5-1 combines with J gene TRBJ1-2; no clear D. Trimming pared 0 bases from V and 5 bases from J, leaving 11 bases between. CDR3 length: 14 amino acids. Germline V CDR1 and CDR2: SGHRS, YFSETQ. The CDR3 protein is CASSLDGEVYGYTF. The CDR3 nucleotides are TGCGCCAGCAGCTTGGATGGGGAGGTGTATGGCTACACCTTC. The full variable domain, with the rest looked up from reference TRBV5-1 and TRBJ1-2, is KAGVTQTPRYLIKTRGQQVTLSCSPISGHRSVSWYQQTPGQGLQFLFEYFSETQRNKGNFPGRFSGRQFSNSRSEMNVSTLELGDSALYLCASSLDGEVYGYTFGSGTRLTVV.

This clone has only a few counts. The chain recombines TRBV7-2 with TRBJ2-7; 9 nucleotides align to TRBD1. There are 16 residues in the CDR3. Germline values: CDR1 SGHTA, CDR2 FQGNSA. Trimming cost V 1 base and J 3 bases; bases outside gene matches: 7. Here the CDR3 reads CASSLDLPGQGYEQYF. DNA for the CDR3: TGTGCCAGCAGCTTAGACTTACCGGGACAGGGCTACGAGCAGTACTTC.

The chain's CDR3 is CASKPGAGEQPQHF. The DNA for the CDR3 is TGTGCCAGCAAGCCAGGAGCGGGAGAACAGCCCCAGCATTTT. The chain has TRBV11-2 and TRBJ1-5; D is ambiguous. The V gene's germline CDR1 is SGHAT and CDR2 FQNNGV. V lost 7 bases and J 7 bases, leaving 17 bases between the germline ends. The CDR3 contains 14 residues. Together with reference TRBV11-2 and TRBJ1-5, the CDR3 gives the full variable domain: EAGVAQSPRYKIIEKRQSVAFWCNPISGHATLYWYQQILGQGPKLLIQFQNNGVVDDSQLPKDRFSAERLKGVDSTLKIQPAKLEDSAVYLCASKPGAGEQPQHFGDGTRLSIL.

This chain connects TRBV25-1 to TRBJ1-4; D remains ambiguous. Trimming removed 6 bases at V and 0 bases at J, with 11 bases between. Germline V lookup: CDR1 MGHDK, CDR2 SYGVNS. The CDR3 is 15 residues long. The CDR3 loop is CASSWALATNEKLFF. CDR3 in DNA: TGTGCCAGCAGCTGGGCACTAGCAACTAATGAAAAACTGTTTTTT.

V and J are TRBV5-6 and TRBJ2-1, with TRBD1 as a possible D gene (6 bases). V was cut by 1 base and J by 7 bases, with 15 bases left in between. Germline CDR1 reads SGHDT; CDR2 reads YYEEEE. This CDR3 contains 15 residues. The CDR3 bases are TGTGCCAGCAGCTTGTTTCTTTACAGGGAAAATGAGCAGTTCTTC. Amino acids: CASSLFLYRENEQFF. The entire variable domain, with the rest obtained from reference TRBV5-6 and TRBJ2-1, is as follows: DAGVTQSPTHLIKTRGQQVTLRCSPKSGHDTVSWYQQALGQGPQFIFQYYEEEERQRGNFPDRFSGHQFPNYSSELNVNALLLGDSALYLCASSLFLYRENEQFFGPGTRLTVL.

The rearrangement joins TRBV9 to TRBJ1-4; a possible D gene is TRBD1 (5 bases). Deletions cut 0 bases from V and 8 bases from J, with 11 bases between. The germline gives CDR1 SGDLS, CDR2 YYNGEE. The CDR3 contains 14 residues. The DNA for the CDR3 is TGTGCCAGCAGCGTAGCGGCAGGGAGGGAAAAACTGTTTTTT. This encodes CASSVAAGREKLFF.

The rearrangement joins TRBV29-1 to TRBJ2-7, with 10 bases matching TRBD1. Germline CDR1 reads SQVTM; CDR2 reads ANQGSEA. The CDR3 is 14 amino acids. With V trimmed by 6 bases and J by 2 bases, 7 bases remained unmatched. Written as DNA, the CDR3 is TGCAGCGTCGAACCGGGACAGGGGACCTACGAGCAGTACTTC. Its protein is CSVEPGQGTYEQYF.

The chain joins TRBV5-4 to TRBJ1-6, with D uncertain. This CDR3 has 15 residues. With 4 bases removed from V and 5 bases from J, the gap between germline ends came to 13 bases. Germline CDR1 reads SGHNT; CDR2 reads YYREEE (reference sequence). The DNA for the CDR3 is TGTGCCAGCAGCCGGAGCCTTGCCAATAATTCACCCCTCCACTTT. Translated, it gives CASSRSLANNSPLHF.

The chain combines TRBV7-6 with TRBJ2-1; 10 bases are a match to TRBD2. Germline CDR1 and CDR2: SGHVS and FNYEAQ. The trim removed 6 bases at V and 2 bases at J, leaving 4 bases unmatched. The CDR3 spans 15 residues. The CDR3 protein is CASSPTSGAYNEQFF. In nucleotides, the CDR3 is TGTGCCAGCAGTCCAACTAGCGGGGCCTACAATGAGCAGTTCTTC. Full variable domain (outside the CDR3, taken from reference TRBV7-6 and TRBJ2-1): GAGVSQSPRYKVTKRGQDVALRCDPISGHVSLYWYRQALGQGPEFLTYFNYEAQQDKSGLPNDRFSAERPEGSISTLTIQRTEQRDSAMYRCASSPTSGAYNEQFFGPGTRLTVL.

The chain combines TRBV7-9 with TRBJ1-6; D gene uncertain. Germline CDR1 and CDR2: SEHNR and FQNEAQ (reference sequence). The V and J ends lost 2 bases and 10 bases respectively, with 9 bases between them. The CDR3 runs 13 residues. The chain's CDR3 is CASSLTLGSPLHF. The CDR3 DNA follows: TGTGCCAGCAGCTTAACCCTCGGGTCACCCCTCCACTTT.

V gene TRBV4-3 combines with J gene TRBJ1-6; D remains ambiguous. Germline CDR1 reads LGHNA; CDR2 reads YSLEER. The V and J ends lost 0 bases and 1 base respectively, with 22 bases between them. The CDR3 consists of 21 residues. The CDR3 region has the DNA TGCGCCAGCAGCCAAGATTATCGTAACAGCCGGTTAGGTTCCTATAATTCACCCCTCCACTTT. Protein product: CASSQDYRNSRLGSYNSPLHF.